This T cell receptor beta chain was identified in a study of vaccination and CD4 T cells after COVID-19. The V and J ends lost 5 bases and 0 bases, in that order; junction bases with no gene match: 6. The germline V gene has CDR1 MDHEN and CDR2 SYDVKM. The CDR3 covers 15 residues. The treatment denotes: approximately nine-day PBMC culture with coronavirus spike peptide pools or control peptides (ViraFEST assay). The unexposed donor gave CD4+ T cells before the COVID-19 pandemic (2011-2018). This clonotype was detected a few times. Its specificity is not known. Sequencing of cultured CD4+ T cell DNA used the Oncomine TCR Beta short-read assay. Genomic DNA was extracted from cultured CD4+ T cells. TCRdb ran MiXCR on the PCR reads and lists one entry per CDR3 protein. This table holds approximately 9,300 distinct CDR3 sequences, roughly 35% found once.

The sample was CD4+ T cells from blood, cultured in vitro. The receptor was derived from a human donor in good health. The gene calls are TRBV28 and TRBJ1-2; 7 bases agree with TRBD1. The CDR3, as DNA: TGTGCCAGCAGTCAGGGACAGCTTACTAACTATGGCTACACCTTC. It yields the protein CASSQGQLTNYGYTF.